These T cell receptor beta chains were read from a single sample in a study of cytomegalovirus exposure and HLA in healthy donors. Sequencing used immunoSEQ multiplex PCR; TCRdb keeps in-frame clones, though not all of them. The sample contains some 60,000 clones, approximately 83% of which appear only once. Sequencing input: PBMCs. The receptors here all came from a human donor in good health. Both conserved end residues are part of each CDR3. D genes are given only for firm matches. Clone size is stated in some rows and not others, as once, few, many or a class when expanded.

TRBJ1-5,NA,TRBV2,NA,TGTGCCAGCAGTGAGGGGCGGGGGGGCAATCAGCCCCAGCATTTT,CASSEGRGGNQPQHF
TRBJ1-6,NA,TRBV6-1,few,TGTGCCAGCAGTGAAACTCTCTGGGAGTATAATTCACCCCTCCACTTT,CASSETLWEYNSPLHF
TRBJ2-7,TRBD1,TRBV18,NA,TGTGCCAGCTCACCCTCCGGGACAGGGGGCCACGAGCAGTACTTC,CASSPSGTGGHEQYF
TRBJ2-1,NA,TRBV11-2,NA,TGTGCCAGCAGCTTAGGCCCTGAGGGAGCAAATGAGCAGTTCTTC,CASSLGPEGANEQFF
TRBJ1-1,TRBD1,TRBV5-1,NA,TGCGCCAGCAGCTTGGTTTCGACAGGGGTGGACACTGAAGCTTTCTTT,CASSLVSTGVDTEAFF
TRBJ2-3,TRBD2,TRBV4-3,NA,TGCGCCAGCAGCCAAGGGGCGTTAGCGGGAGTGGATACGCAGTATTTT,CASSQGALAGVDTQYF
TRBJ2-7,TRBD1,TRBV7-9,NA,TGTGCCAGCAGCCGACAGGGGATCTCCTACGAGCAGTACTTC,CASSRQGISYEQYF
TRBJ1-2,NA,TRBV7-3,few,TGTGCCAGCAGCCCCGGTGGGGCTGGCTACACCTTC,CASSPGGAGYTF
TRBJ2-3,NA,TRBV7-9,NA,TGTTCCAGCAGCTTGTCTATTAGCGGCTCGAGCACAGATACGCAGTATTTT,CSSSLSISGSSTDTQYF
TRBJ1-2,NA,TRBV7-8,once,TGTGCCAGCAGCTTAGCAGGGCGGGGTCGGGGCAGCTTTCCGTATGGCTACACCTTC,CASSLAGRGRGSFPYGYTF
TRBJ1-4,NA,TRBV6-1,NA,TGTGCCGCTGGAGAGTATGCAACTAATGAAAAACTGTTTTTT,CAAGEYATNEKLFF
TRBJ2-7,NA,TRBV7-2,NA,TGTGCCAGCAGGTATAGCGGCTCCTACGAGCAGTACTTC,CASRYSGSYEQYF
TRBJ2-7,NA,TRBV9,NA,TGTGCCAGCAGCGTAGCAAAGAGCTCCTACGAGCAGTACTTC,CASSVAKSSYEQYF
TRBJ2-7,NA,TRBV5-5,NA,TGTGCCAGCAGCTCGGATAGAGTCAGGACTGGGAAATACGAGCAGTACTTC,CASSSDRVRTGKYEQYF
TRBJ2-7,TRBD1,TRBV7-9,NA,TGTTCCAGCAGCCCCCCCCGGACAGGACGCTACGAGCAGTACTTC,CSSSPPRTGRYEQYF
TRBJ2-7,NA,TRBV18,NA,TGTGCCAGCTCACCACCAGGGGACTCCTACGAGCAGTACTTC,CASSPPGDSYEQYF
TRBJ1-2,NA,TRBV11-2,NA,TGTGCCAGCAGCCCCGACAGAAACTATGGCTACACCTTC,CASSPDRNYGYTF
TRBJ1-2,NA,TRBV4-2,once,TGTGCCAGCAGCCAAGAGGGCGGGGGGTACTATGGCTACACCTTC,CASSQEGGGYYGYTF
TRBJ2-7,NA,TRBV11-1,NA,TGTGCCAGCAGTCCGCGAGGCGAGAGCTCCTACGAGCAGTACTTC,CASSPRGESSYEQYF
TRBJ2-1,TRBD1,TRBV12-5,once,TGTGCTAGTGGTTTGCTAGGACAGGCTGCCAATGAGCAGTTCTTC,CASGLLGQAANEQFF
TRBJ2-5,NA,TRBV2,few,TGTGCCAGCAGTGAAGCCCTAGCCCTGGCGACCCAGTACTTC,CASSEALALATQYF